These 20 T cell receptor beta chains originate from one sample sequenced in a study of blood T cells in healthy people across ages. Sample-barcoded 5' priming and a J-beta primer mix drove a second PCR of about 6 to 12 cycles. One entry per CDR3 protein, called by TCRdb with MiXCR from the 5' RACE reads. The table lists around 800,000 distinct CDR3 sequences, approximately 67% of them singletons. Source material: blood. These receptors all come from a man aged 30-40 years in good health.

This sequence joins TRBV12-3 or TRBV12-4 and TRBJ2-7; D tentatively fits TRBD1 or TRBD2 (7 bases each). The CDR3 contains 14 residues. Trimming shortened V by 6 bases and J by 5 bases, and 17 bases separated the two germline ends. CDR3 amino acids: CASSQTGRGDEQYF. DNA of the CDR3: TGTGCCAGCAGCCAGACAGGGAGGGGCGACGAGCAGTACTTC.

Here the CDR3 reads CSAPPGFTGEQYF. DNA for the CDR3: TGCAGCGCGCCGCCAGGGTTCACTGGTGAGCAGTACTTC. The chain has TRBV29-1 and TRBJ2-5; TRBD1 might be the D (5 bases). Germline V gene data show CDR1 as SQVTM and CDR2 as ANQGSEA. The CDR3 covers 13 residues. V lost 7 bases, J lost 11 bases, and 23 bases lay in between. Variable domain in full (rest from reference TRBV29-1 and TRBJ2-5): SAVISQKPSRDICQRGTSLTIQCQVDSQVTMMFWYRQQPGQSLTLIATANQGSEATYESGFVIDKFPISRPNLTFSTLTVSNMSPEDSSIYLCSAPPGFTGEQYFGPGTRLLVL.

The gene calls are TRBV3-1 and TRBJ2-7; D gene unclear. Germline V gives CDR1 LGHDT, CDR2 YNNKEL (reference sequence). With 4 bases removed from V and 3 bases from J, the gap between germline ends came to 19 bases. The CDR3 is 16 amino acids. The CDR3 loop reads CASSRGKGIRGYEQYF. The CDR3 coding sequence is TGTGCCAGCAGCCGCGGCAAGGGAATTCGTGGCTACGAGCAGTACTTC.

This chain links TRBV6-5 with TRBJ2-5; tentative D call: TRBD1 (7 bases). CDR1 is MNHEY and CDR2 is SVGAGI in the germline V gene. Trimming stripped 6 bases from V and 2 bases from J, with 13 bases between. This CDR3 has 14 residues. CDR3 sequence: CASSKTGTQETQYF. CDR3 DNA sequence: TGTGCCAGCAGCAAGACAGGGACTCAAGAGACCCAGTACTTC.

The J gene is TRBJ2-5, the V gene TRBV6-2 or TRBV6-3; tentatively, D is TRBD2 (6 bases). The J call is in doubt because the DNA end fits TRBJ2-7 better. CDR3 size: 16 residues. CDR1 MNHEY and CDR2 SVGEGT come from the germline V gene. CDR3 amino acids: CASSYSIRGSWDEQYF. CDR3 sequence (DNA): TGTGCCAGCAGTTACTCGATTCGGGGGTCCTGGGACGAGCAGTACTTC.

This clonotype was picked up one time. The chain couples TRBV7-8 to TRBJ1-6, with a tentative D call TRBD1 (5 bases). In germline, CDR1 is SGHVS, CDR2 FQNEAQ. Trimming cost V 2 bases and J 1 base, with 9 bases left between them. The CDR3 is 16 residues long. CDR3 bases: TGTGCCAGCAGCTTACAGGGCGTATCCTATAATTCACCCCTCCACTTT. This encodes CASSLQGVSYNSPLHF.

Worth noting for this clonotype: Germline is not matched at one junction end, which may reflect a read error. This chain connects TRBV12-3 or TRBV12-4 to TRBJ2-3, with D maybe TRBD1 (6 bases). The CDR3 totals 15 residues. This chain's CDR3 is CASSLVGANTETQYF. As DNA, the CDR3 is TGTGCCAGCAGTTTAGTGGGGGCTAATACAGAGACGCAGTATTTT.

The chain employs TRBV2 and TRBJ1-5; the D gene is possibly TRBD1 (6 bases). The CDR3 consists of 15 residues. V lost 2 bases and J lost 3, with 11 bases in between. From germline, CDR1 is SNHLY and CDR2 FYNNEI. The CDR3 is CASSEIGDTNQPQHF. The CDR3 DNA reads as TGTGCCAGCAGTGAAATTGGGGACACCAATCAGCCCCAGCATTTT.

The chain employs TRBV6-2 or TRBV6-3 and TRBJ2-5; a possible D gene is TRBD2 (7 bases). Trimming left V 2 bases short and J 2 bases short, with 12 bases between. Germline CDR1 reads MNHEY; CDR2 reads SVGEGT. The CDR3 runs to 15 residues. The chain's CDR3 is CASSYNGGHQETQYF. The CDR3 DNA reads TGTGCCAGCAGTTACAACGGGGGGCATCAAGAGACCCAGTACTTC.

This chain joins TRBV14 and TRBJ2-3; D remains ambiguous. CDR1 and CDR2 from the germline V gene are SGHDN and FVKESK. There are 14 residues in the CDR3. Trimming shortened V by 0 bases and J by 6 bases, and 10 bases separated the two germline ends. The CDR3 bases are TGTGCCAGCAGCCAAGAAGGACCCCTGGATACGCAGTATTTT. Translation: CASSQEGPLDTQYF.

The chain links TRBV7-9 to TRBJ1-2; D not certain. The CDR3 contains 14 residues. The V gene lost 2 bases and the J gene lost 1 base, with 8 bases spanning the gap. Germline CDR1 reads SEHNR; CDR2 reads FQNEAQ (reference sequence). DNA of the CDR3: TGTGCCAGCAGCTTATGGCACAGTAACTATGGCTACACCTTC. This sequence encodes CASSLWHSNYGYTF.

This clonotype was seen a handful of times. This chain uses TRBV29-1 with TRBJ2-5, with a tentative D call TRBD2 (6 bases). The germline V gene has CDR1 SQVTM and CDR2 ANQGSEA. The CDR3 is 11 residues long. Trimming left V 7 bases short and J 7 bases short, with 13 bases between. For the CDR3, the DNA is TGCAGCGCAGACTCGGAGGGGACCCAGTACTTC. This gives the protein CSADSEGTQYF.

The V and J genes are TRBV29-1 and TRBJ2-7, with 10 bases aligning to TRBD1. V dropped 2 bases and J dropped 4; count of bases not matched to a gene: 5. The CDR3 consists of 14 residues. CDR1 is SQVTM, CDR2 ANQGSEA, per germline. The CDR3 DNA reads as TGCAGCGTTGAACAGACAGGGGGCGGGTACGAGCAGTACTTC. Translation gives CSVEQTGGGYEQYF.

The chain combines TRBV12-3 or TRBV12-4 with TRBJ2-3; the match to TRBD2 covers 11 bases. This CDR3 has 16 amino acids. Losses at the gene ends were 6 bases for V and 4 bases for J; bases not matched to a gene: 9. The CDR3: CASRCSGGASADTQYF. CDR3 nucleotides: TGTGCCAGCAGATGTAGCGGGGGGGCTAGTGCAGATACGCAGTATTTT.

The CDR3 DNA sequence: TGTGCCAGCAGCCAGACGCCGGGACAGGGGGGAGATACGCAGTATTTT. Amino acid sequence: CASSQTPGQGGDTQYF. This rearrangement joins TRBV4-2 to TRBJ2-3; TRBD1 matches 11 bases. V was clipped by 3 bases and J by 5 bases; unmatched bases: 7. CDR1 and CDR2 from the germline V gene are LGHNA and YNFKEQ. CDR3 size: 16 residues.

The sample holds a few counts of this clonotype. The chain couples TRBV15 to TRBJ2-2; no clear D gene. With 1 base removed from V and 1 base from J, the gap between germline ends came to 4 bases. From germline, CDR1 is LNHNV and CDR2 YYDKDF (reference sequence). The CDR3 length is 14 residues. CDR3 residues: CATSRVRNTGELFF. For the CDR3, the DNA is TGTGCCACCAGCAGAGTCAGGAACACCGGGGAGCTGTTTTTT.

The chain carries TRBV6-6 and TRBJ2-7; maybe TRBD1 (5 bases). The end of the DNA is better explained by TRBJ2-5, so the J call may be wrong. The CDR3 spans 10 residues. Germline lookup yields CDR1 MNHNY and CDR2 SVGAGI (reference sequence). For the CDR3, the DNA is TGTGCCACTAGGGGAGAGACCCAGTACTTC. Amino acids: CATRGETQYF.

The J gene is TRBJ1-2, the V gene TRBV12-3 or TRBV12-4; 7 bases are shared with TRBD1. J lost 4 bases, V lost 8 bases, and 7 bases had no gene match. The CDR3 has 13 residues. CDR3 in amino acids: CASARGGGYGYTF. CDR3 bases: TGTGCCAGCGCCAGGGGGGGCGGCTATGGCTACACCTTC.

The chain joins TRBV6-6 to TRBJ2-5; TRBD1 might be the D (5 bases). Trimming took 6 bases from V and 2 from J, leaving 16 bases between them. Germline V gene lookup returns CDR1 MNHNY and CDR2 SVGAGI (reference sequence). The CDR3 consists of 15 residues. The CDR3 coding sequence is TGTGCCAGCAGCTCCACACGGACATCTCAAGAGACCCAGTACTTC. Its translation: CASSSTRTSQETQYF.

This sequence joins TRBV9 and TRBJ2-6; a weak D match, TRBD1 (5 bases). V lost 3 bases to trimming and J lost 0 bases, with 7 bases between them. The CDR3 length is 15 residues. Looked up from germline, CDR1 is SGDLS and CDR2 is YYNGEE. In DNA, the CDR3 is TGTGCCAGCAGCGCGGACACCTCTGGGGCCAACGTCCTGACTTTC. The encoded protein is CASSADTSGANVLTF.